A selection of T cell receptor beta chains follows, all from one sample in a study of shared clonotypes between healthy human individuals. Some clones are missing from TCRdb's copy, which holds only in-frame ones; the method was immunoSEQ multiplex PCR. The sample holds about 680,000 clones, around 90% seen once. The source material was naive CD8+ T cells sorted from blood. These receptors all stem from a man younger than 45 in good health. CDR3s include the opening cysteine and the closing phenylalanine or tryptophan. The D gene is left open where the match is weak. Only part of the rows carry a size: once, few, many, or a class if the clone is expanded.

TRBD2 TRBJ2-1 - TRBV29-1 TGCAGCGTTGAATTACTGACTAGCGGGAGATCCTACAATGAGCAGTTCTTC CSVELLTSGRSYNEQFF
- TRBJ1-5 few TRBV27 TGTGCCAGCAGTTTGGGTCAGAGCAATCAGCCCCAGCATTTT CASSLGQSNQPQHF
- TRBJ2-2 - TRBV6-5 TGTGCCAGCAGTTACCAGGGGAGCTACGGGGAGCTGTTTTTT CASSYQGSYGELFF
- TRBJ2-4 - TRBV2 TGTGCCAGCAGTGAAGAAGGTTGGGACCAGTACTTC CASSEEGWDQYF
- TRBJ1-1 - TRBV7-2 TGTGCCAGCAGCTTAGCCGGGGGTAGGACTGAAGCTTTCTTT CASSLAGGRTEAFF
- TRBJ2-7 - TRBV20-1 TGCAGTGCGGATGGATACGAGCAGTACTTC CSADGYEQYF
- TRBJ2-3 - TRBV7-9 TGTGCCAGCATCGATTGGGCTAATACAGATACGCAGTATTTT CASIDWANTDTQYF
TRBD1 TRBJ2-7 - TRBV27 TGTGCCAGCAGTTCACCGGGACAGGGATCCTACGAGCAGTACTTC CASSSPGQGSYEQYF
- TRBJ2-2 - TRBV27 TGTGCCAGCAGTTTAGGAGGGACCGGGGAGCTGTTTTTT CASSLGGTGELFF
- TRBJ1-4 - TRBV4-3 TGCGCCAGCAGCCAAGATGGAGGAAGGGACGAAAAACTGTTTTTT CASSQDGGRDEKLFF
- TRBJ2-5 - TRBV5-1 TGCGCCAGCAGCTTGGGTCCTCTCGAAGAGACCCAGTACTTC CASSLGPLEETQYF
- TRBJ2-7 few TRBV9 TGTGCCAGCAGCGGGGGGGACCTCTCCGGCGAGCAGTACTTC CASSGGDLSGEQYF
- TRBJ2-7 - TRBV28 TGTGCCAGCATTAACCGGGTGTCGGGTTTCTACGAGCAGTACTTC CASINRVSGFYEQYF